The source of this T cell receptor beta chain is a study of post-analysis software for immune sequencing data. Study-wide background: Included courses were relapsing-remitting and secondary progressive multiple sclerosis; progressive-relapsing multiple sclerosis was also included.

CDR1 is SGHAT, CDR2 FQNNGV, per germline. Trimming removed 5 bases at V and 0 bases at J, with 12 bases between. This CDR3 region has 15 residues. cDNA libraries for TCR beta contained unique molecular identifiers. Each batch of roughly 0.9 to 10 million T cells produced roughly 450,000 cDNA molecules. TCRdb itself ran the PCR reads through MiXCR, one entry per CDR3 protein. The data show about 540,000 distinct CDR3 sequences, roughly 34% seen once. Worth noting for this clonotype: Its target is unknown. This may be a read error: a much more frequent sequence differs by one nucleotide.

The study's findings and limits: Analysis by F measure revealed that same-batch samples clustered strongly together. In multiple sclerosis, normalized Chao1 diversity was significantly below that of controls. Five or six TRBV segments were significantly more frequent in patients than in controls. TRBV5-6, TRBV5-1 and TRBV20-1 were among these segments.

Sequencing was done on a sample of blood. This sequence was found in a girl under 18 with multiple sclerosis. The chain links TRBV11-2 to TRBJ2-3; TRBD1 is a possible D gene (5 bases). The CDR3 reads CASSPWTPSTDTQYF. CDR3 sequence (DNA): TGTGCCAGCAGCCCCTGGACACCTAGCACAGATACGCAGTATTTT.